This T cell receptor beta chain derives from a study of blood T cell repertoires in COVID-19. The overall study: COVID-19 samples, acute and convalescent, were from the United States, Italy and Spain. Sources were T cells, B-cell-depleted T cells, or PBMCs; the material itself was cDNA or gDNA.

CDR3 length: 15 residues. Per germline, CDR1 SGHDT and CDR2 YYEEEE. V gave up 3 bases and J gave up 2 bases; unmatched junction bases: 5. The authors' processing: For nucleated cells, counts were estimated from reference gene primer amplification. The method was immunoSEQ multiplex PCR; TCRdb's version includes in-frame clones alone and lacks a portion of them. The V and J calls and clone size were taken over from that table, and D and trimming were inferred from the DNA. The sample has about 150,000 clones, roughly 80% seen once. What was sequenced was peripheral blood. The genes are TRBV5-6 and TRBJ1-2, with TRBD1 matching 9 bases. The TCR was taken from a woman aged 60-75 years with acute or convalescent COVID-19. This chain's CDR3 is CASSSPGQGNYGYTF. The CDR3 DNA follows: TGTGCCAGCAGCTCGCCGGGACAGGGCAACTATGGCTACACCTTC. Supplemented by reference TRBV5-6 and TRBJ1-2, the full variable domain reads DAGVTQSPTHLIKTRGQQVTLRCSPKSGHDTVSWYQQALGQGPQFIFQYYEEEERQRGNFPDRFSGHQFPNYSSELNVNALLLGDSALYLCASSSPGQGNYGYTFGSGTRLTVV.